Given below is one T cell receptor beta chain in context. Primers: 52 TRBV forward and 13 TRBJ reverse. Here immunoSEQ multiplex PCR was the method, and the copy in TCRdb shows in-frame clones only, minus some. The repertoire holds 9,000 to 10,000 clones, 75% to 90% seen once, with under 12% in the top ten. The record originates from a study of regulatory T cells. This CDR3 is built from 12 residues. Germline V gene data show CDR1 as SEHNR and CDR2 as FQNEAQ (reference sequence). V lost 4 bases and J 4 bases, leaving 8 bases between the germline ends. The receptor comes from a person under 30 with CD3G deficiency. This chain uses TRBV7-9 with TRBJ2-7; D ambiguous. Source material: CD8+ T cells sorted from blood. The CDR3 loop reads CASSSDGYEQYF. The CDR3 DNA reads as TGTGCCAGCAGCTCGGACGGTTACGAGCAGTACTTC.